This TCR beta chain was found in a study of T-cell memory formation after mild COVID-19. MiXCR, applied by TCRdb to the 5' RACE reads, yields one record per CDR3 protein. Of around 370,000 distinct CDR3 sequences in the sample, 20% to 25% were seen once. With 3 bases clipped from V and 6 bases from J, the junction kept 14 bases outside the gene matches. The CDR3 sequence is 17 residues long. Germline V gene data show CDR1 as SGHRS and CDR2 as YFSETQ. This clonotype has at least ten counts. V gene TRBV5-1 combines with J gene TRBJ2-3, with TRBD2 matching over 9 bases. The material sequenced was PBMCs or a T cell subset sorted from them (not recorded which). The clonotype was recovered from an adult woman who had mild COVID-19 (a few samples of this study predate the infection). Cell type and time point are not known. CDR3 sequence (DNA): TGCGCCAGCAGCTCCCGCCCTGGCGGGGGGGCCGCGGATACGCAGTATTTT. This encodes CASSSRPGGGAADTQYF.